This note documents a single T cell receptor beta chain sequence. The antigen remains undetermined. The data were taken from a study of cytomegalovirus exposure and HLA in healthy donors. Study background: Genotyping showed about 80% of a few hundred donors falling in the Caucasian-associated ancestry cluster.

Primers included in the PCR were 60 Vbeta and 13 Jbeta primers. Measured with immunoSEQ multiplex PCR; TCRdb has only the in-frame clones, and not every one. The sample shows 70,000 to 95,000 clones, roughly 81% of them seen only once. Findings of the study overall: Listed as cytomegalovirus-associated were approximately 160 TCR beta chains. Among the sequence variants, a highly shared cluster was likely an artifact of sequencing. The presence/absence work took it that sequencing depth was about the same across donors.

The source is a woman aged 30 to 39 in good health and CMV-seronegative. Sample: PBMCs.

The CDR3: CASSLAGNSYEQYF. The CDR3 DNA is TGTGCCAGCAGTTTAGCGGGAAACTCCTACGAGCAGTACTTC. This chain uses TRBV27 with TRBJ2-7; TRBD2 might be the D (6 bases). Germline assignment: CDR1 MNHEY and CDR2 SMNVEV (reference sequence). The CDR3 is 14 amino acids. V dropped 2 bases and J dropped 0 bases, with 8 bases sitting between them.